This TCR beta chain was found in a study of cytotoxic CD8 clonotypes in ibrutinib-treated CLL. Method: immunoSEQ multiplex PCR; TCRdb's copy keeps in-frame clones and lacks some. The data show 20,000 to 25,000 clones, with roughly 74% seen just once and less than 60% held by the top ten. V gave up 0 bases and J gave up 7 bases; unmatched junction bases: 3. CDR3 size: 15 residues. Germline lookup yields CDR1 SGDLS and CDR2 YYNGEE. This sample comprised PBMCs, obtained after 12 months of ibrutinib treatment. The genes are TRBV9 and TRBJ2-1; TRBD2 matches at 11 bases. The receptor was isolated from a human donor with chronic lymphocytic leukemia. CDR3 in DNA: TGTGCCAGCAGCGTAGGGTCTAGCGGGGGGAATGAGCAGTTCTTC. Encoded protein: CASSVGSSGGNEQFF. Supplemented by reference TRBV9 and TRBJ2-1, the full variable domain reads DSGVTQTPKHLITATGQRVTLRCSPRSGDLSVYWYQQSLDQGLQFLIQYYNGEERAKGNILERFSAQQFPDLHSELNLSSLELGDSALYFCASSVGSSGGNEQFFGPGTRLTVL.